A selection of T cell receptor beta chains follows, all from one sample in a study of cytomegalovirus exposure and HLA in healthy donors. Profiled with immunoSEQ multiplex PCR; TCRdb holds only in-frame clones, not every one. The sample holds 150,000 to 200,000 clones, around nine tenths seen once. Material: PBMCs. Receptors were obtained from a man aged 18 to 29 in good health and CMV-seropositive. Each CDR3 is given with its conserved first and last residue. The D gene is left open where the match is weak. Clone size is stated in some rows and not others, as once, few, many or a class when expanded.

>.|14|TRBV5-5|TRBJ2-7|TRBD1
TGTGCCAGCAGCCAGCCAGACAGGGGAACCCCAACCGACTTC
CASSQPDRGTPTDF
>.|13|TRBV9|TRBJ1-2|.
TGTGCCAGCACCTCCCCCGGAGGCTATGGCTACACCTTC
CASTSPGGYGYTF
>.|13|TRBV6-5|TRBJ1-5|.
TGTGCCAGCAGTTTAAACAGAAATCAGCCCCAGCATTTT
CASSLNRNQPQHF
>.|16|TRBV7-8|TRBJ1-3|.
TGTGCCAGCAGCTTATTGGGGACACCCTCTGGAAACACCATATATTTT
CASSLLGTPSGNTIYF
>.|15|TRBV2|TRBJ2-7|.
TGTGCCAGCATGGACAGCGAACTGAGCTCCTACGAGCAGTACTTC
CASMDSELSSYEQYF
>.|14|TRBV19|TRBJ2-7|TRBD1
TGTGCCAGTAGTCCCGGGACAGGGCGGTACGAGCAGTACTTC
CASSPGTGRYEQYF
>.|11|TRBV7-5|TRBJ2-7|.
TGTGCCAGAAGCTTAAATCTCGAGCAGTACTTC
CARSLNLEQYF
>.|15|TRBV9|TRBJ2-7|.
TGTGCCAGCAGCGTAGGTCAGGGGCCGATCTACGAGCAGTACTTC
CASSVGQGPIYEQYF
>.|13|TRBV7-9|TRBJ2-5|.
TGTGCCAGCAGCTGGGGGGACTTCGAGACCCAGTACTTC
CASSWGDFETQYF
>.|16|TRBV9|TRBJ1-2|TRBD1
TGTGCCAGCAGCGCCCACGGGACAGAGCCTAACTATGGCTACACCTTC
CASSAHGTEPNYGYTF
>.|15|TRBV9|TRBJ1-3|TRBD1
TGTGCCAGCAGCGGAGGACAGGGAGGGAGAAACACCATATATTTT
CASSGGQGGRNTIYF
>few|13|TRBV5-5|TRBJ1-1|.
TGTGCCAGCAGCCTGGGGGCGAACACTGAAGCTTTCTTT
CASSLGANTEAFF
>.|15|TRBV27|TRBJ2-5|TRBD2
TGTGCCAGCAGTTTAGCGGGGGGGCCCCAAGAGACCCAGTACTTC
CASSLAGGPQETQYF
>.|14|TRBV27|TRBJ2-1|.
TGTGCCAGCAAACGAGGAGGGAACTTCGATGAGCAGTTCTTC
CASKRGGNFDEQFF
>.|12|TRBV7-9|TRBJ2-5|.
TGTGCCAGCAGCGCAGTCGGGGAGACCCAGTACTTC
CASSAVGETQYF
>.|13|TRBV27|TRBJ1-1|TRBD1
TGTGCCAGCAGTGCAGGGGGCGCGGCTGAAGCTTTCTTT
CASSAGGAAEAFF
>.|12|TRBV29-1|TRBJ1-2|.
TGCAGCGTTGTAGGGCAGGGAGGAGGCTACACCTTC
CSVVGQGGGYTF
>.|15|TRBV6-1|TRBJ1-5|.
TGTGCCAGCATTTCGGGTTGGTATAGCAATCAGCCCCAGCATTTT
CASISGWYSNQPQHF
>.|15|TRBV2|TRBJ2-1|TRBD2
TGTGCCAGCAGCCGACTAGCGGGGGGTGTTTATGAGCAGTTCTTC
CASSRLAGGVYEQFF
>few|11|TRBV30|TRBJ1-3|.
TGTGCCTGGAGTCCGGGAAACACCATATATTTT
CAWSPGNTIYF
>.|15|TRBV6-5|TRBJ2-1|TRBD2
TGTGCCAGCAGTTACGGGGCTAGCGGAGTCAATGAGCAGTTCTTC
CASSYGASGVNEQFF
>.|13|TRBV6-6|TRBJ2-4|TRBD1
TGTGCCAGCGGGACAGGCGAGGGAAACATTCAGTACTTC
CASGTGEGNIQYF
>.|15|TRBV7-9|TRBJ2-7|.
TGTGCCAGCAGCCCAACCGGGATTATGAGGTACGAGCAGTACTTC
CASSPTGIMRYEQYF
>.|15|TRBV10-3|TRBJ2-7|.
TGTGCCAGCAGAAAAAGCGGCAGGGGAGCCTACGAGCAGTACTTC
CASRKSGRGAYEQYF
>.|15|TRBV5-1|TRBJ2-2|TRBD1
TGCGCCAGCAGGAAAGGGACAGGGGACACCGGGGAGCTGTTTTTT
CASRKGTGDTGELFF
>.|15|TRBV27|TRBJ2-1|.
TGTGCCAGCAGTACCGGGACTCAATCCTACAATGAGCAGTTCTTC
CASSTGTQSYNEQFF
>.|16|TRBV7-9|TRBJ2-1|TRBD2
TGTGCCAGCAGCTCACTAGCGGACCTCCTATACAATGAGCAGTTCTTC
CASSSLADLLYNEQFF
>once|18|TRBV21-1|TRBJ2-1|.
TGTGCCAGCAGCAAAGGGGGGAGCGCGGGAGGGCCTTGGAATGAGCAGTTCTTC
CASSKGGSAGGPWNEQFF
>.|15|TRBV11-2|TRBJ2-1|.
TGTGCTGGGGCCCAGGGCTCCTGGAGGGGCAATGAGCAGTTCTTC
CAGAQGSWRGNEQFF
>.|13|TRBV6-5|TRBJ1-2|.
TGTGCCAGCAGTTACTTGGGGAGTGGTCCCCTCTACTTC
CASSYLGSGPLYF
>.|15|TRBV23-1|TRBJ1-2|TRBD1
TGCGCCAGCAGTGCCTCCCGGGACAGGGCGACTGGCTACACCTTC
CASSASRDRATGYTF
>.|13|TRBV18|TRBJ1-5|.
TGTGCCAGCTCACCACTTCCATCGGGGCCCCAGCATTTT
CASSPLPSGPQHF
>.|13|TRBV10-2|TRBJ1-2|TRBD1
TGCGCCAGCACCCAAGGACAGGGCTATGGCTACACCTTC
CASTQGQGYGYTF
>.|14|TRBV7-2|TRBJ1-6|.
TGTGCCAGCAGCTTAACCGAGGGAGGTCCACCCCTCCACTTT
CASSLTEGGPPLHF
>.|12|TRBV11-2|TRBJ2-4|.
TGTGCCAGCAGCTCCGGAGGGAACATTCAGTACTTC
CASSSGGNIQYF
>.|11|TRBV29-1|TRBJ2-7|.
TGCAGCGTGAACACAGGGTACGAGCAGTACTTC
CSVNTGYEQYF
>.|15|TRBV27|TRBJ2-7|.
TGTGCCACCCGGGATGAGTACGGGAAGGAATACGAGCAGTACTTC
CATRDEYGKEYEQYF
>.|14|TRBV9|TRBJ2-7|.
TGTGCCAGCAGCGTAGCGGGAGCAAACTACGAGCAGTACTTC
CASSVAGANYEQYF
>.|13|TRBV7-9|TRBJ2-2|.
TGTGCCAGCAGCCCGTACACCACCGGGGAGCTGTTTTTT
CASSPYTTGELFF
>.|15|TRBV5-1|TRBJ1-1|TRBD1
TGCGCCAGCAGCTTCACGACAGGGGTTGGGGCTGAAGCTTTCTTT
CASSFTTGVGAEAFF
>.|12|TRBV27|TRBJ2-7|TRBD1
TGTGCCAGCAGTCTTCGGACAGGCGAGCAGTACTTC
CASSLRTGEQYF
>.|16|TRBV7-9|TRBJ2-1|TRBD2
TGTGCCAGCAGCTCGACTAGCGGGATCTCCTACAATGAGCAGTTCTTC
CASSSTSGISYNEQFF
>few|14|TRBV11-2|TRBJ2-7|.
TGTGCCAGCAGCGCTTCTTTCGGGTCCTACGAGCAGTACTTC
CASSASFGSYEQYF
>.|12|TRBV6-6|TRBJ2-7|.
TGTGCCAGCAGTTACTCGGGCGACGAGCAGTACTTC
CASSYSGDEQYF
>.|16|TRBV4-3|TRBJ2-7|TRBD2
TGCGCCAGCAGCCAAGAGGGACTAGCGGGAAGCTACGAGCAGTACTTC
CASSQEGLAGSYEQYF
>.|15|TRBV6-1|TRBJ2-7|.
TGTGCCAGCAGGTACCTTCAGGGGAGCTCCTACGAGCAGTACTTC
CASRYLQGSSYEQYF
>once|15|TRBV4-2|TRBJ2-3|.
TGTGCCAGCAGCCAAGATTACCTATCCACAGATACGCAGTATTTT
CASSQDYLSTDTQYF